This TCR beta chain was retrieved from a study of T-cell memory formation after mild COVID-19. In the study overall: There were largely donor-specific TCR clusters. Study observations and caveats: Cross-reactive memory appears to have joined, as suggested by some responding clones showing up in pre-infection memory. Whereas later expanders leaned CD4+, clones contracting day 15 to 85 showed a balanced CD4/CD8 makeup.

At least ten counts were recorded for this clonotype. Antigen unknown. Barcoded TCR alpha and TCR beta cDNA libraries with UMIs came from 5'RACE using constant-segment primers. TCRdb reprocessed the 5' RACE reads via MiXCR and lists one record per CDR3 protein. The data contain around 510,000 distinct CDR3 sequences, about 20% of them singletons. The V end lost 4 bases, the J end lost 5 bases, and 10 bases lay between the germline ends. The CDR3 has 13 residues. The V gene's germline CDR1 is SGHRS and CDR2 YFSETQ. The TCR comes from an adult woman who had mild COVID-19 (a few samples of this study predate the infection). Cell type and time point are not known. Sequenced material: PBMCs or a T cell subset sorted from them (not recorded which). This sequence joins TRBV5-1 and TRBJ2-4, with D possibly being TRBD1 (5 bases). Here the CDR3 reads CASSQTGENIQYF. The CDR3 nucleotides read TGCGCCAGCAGCCAAACAGGCGAAAACATTCAGTACTTC.